This T cell receptor beta chain was obtained from a study of blood T cell repertoires in COVID-19. The wider study: The United States, Italy and Spain provided the acute and convalescent COVID-19 samples. From T cells, B-cell-depleted T cells, or PBMCs came the material, which was cDNA or gDNA.

The length of the CDR3 is 15 residues. CDR1 MNHEY and CDR2 SVGAGI come from the germline V gene. V lost 2 bases to trimming and J lost 7 bases, with 15 bases between them. The table came from immunoSEQ multiplex PCR; TCRdb's copy has only in-frame clones and leaves some out. Of about 180,000 clones in the sample, roughly 88% were seen once. Those enrolled, adults aged roughly 18 to 90 years, came from about 24 US areas. Sequencing input: PBMCs or T cells enriched from blood (not recorded which). The chain carries TRBV6-5 and TRBJ2-1; possible D gene TRBD1, 6 bases. The TCR comes from a woman in her twenties or thirties who had recovered from COVID-19. The CDR3 here is CASSYQQAGENEQFF. Written as DNA, the CDR3 is TGTGCCAGCAGTTACCAACAAGCAGGGGAAAATGAGCAGTTCTTC.